Shown below are 25 T cell receptor beta chains from a single sample sequenced in a study of STAT3 mutations in large granular lymphocyte leukemia. General study findings and limits: At least one immunodominant TCR beta clonotype appeared in every T-cell large granular lymphocyte leukemia patient.

Sequencing used immunoSEQ multiplex PCR; TCRdb keeps in-frame clones, though not all of them. The sample comprises roughly 4,500 clones, approximately 62% of which are singletons, and around 40% rests with the top ten. Their antigens are not known. Specimen: PBMCs. The receptor source for this set is a human donor with T large granular lymphocyte leukemia. Some clones in this sample may be carry-over from other donors' samples.

The gene calls are TRBV18 and TRBJ2-7, with D unresolved. Trimming removed 3 bases at V and 4 bases at J, with 13 bases between. This CDR3 has 14 residues. In germline, CDR1 is KGHSH, CDR2 LQKENI. The CDR3 region has the DNA TGTGCCAGCTCACCCAGGACCGTGACGTACGAGCAGTACTTC. Translating it yields CASSPRTVTYEQYF.

The chain couples TRBV6-5 to TRBJ2-7; TRBD1 is a possible D gene (6 bases). This CDR3 contains 13 residues. V lost 2 bases and J lost 5, with 10 bases in between. The V gene's germline CDR1 is MNHEY and CDR2 SVGAGI. In nucleotides, the CDR3 is TGTGCCAGCAGTTACATACAGGGCCACGAGCAGTACTTC. Its translation is CASSYIQGHEQYF.

J is TRBJ2-7 and V is TRBV5-4, with a weak D call TRBD2 (6 bases). The CDR3 runs 14 residues. V lost 0 bases and J lost 7, with 14 bases in between. Looked up from germline, CDR1 is SGHNT and CDR2 is YYREEE (reference sequence). CDR3 amino acids: CASSLAGSTGEQYF. CDR3 DNA sequence: TGTGCCAGCAGCTTGGCCGGGAGTACGGGTGAGCAGTACTTC.

V and J are TRBV27 and TRBJ2-7; either TRBD1 or TRBD2 may fit D (5 bases each). The CDR3 totals 13 residues. Per germline, CDR1 MNHEY and CDR2 SMNVEV (reference sequence). The V end was cut by 6 bases, the J end by 7 bases, with 16 bases between. CDR3 region: CASRRDGPREQYF. CDR3 nucleotides: TGTGCCAGCAGGAGGGACGGACCTCGTGAGCAGTACTTC.

The chain has TRBV29-1 and TRBJ2-5; 13 nucleotides match TRBD2. Germline assignment: CDR1 SQVTM and CDR2 ANQGSEA. V dropped 6 bases and J dropped 5; count of bases not matched to a gene: 9. The CDR3 covers 15 residues. The CDR3 coding sequence is TGCAGCGTCGAGACTAGCGGGGGGCGAGGGGAGACCCAGTACTTC. This gives the protein CSVETSGGRGETQYF.

The sample holds a few counts of this clone. The chain carries TRBV6-6 and TRBJ2-1; D is ambiguous. V was shortened by 6 bases and J by 2 bases, with 8 bases between the two germline ends. The length of the CDR3 is 13 residues. Germline V gene data show CDR1 as MNHNY and CDR2 as SVGAGI (reference sequence). CDR3 bases: TGTGCCAGCAGCGGAATCCCCTACAATGAGCAGTTCTTC. Translated: CASSGIPYNEQFF.

The CDR3 nucleotides are TGCGCCAGCAGCTTTGGCCCGGGGACTGAAGCTTTCTTT. Encoded protein: CASSFGPGTEAFF. The chain has TRBV5-1 and TRBJ1-1; D gene ambiguous. CDR1 SGHRS and CDR2 YFSETQ come from the germline V gene. V dropped 2 bases and J dropped 5 bases, with 10 bases sitting between them. This CDR3 contains 13 residues.

The chain carries TRBV23-1 and TRBJ1-2; no definite D call. TRBV23-1 is placed among ORFs of uncertain function. The CDR3 runs 11 residues. Trimming cost V 2 bases and J 11 bases, with 9 bases left between them. The CDR3 DNA reads TGCGCCAGCAGTCAAACCGGACGATACACCTTC. The encoded protein is CASSQTGRYTF.

The CDR3 region has the DNA TGCAGCGTTCCCAGGGAGGTGGATGGCTACACCTTC. As protein: CSVPREVDGYTF. This chain joins TRBV29-1 and TRBJ1-2, with D maybe TRBD1 (5 bases). V lost 5 bases, J lost 6 bases, and 13 bases lay in between. Germline CDR1 SQVTM, CDR2 ANQGSEA. The CDR3 consists of 12 residues.

V gene TRBV30 combines with J gene TRBJ1-2; D gene uncertain. CDR3 length equals 12 residues. The V gene's germline CDR1 is GTSNPN and CDR2 SVGIG (reference sequence). V dropped 8 bases and J dropped 6 bases, with 16 bases sitting between them. CDR3 residues: CATLRGPDGYTF. CDR3 coding DNA: TGTGCCACCCTCCGGGGTCCGGATGGCTACACCTTC.

This chain connects TRBV27 to TRBJ2-7, with 11 bases matching TRBD2. Trimming removed 5 bases from V and 7 bases from J; junction bases left unmatched: 13. Germline V gene sequence: CDR1 MNHEY, CDR2 SMNVEV (reference sequence). The length of the CDR3 is 16 residues. CDR3 residues: CASSPVLAGVFGEQYF. CDR3 coding DNA: TGTGCCAGCAGTCCCGTACTAGCGGGAGTCTTCGGGGAGCAGTACTTC.

Written as DNA, the CDR3 is TGTGCCAGCAGCGGCCCCGGGACAGGGAATGAAAAACTGTTTTTT. This encodes CASSGPGTGNEKLFF. V is TRBV7-9 and J is TRBJ1-4; 9 nucleotides agree with TRBD1. The V and J ends lost 5 bases and 5 bases, in that order; junction bases with no gene match: 6. The CDR3 has 15 amino acids. Looked up from germline, CDR1 is SEHNR and CDR2 is FQNEAQ (reference sequence).

The CDR3 DNA follows: TGTGCCTGGAGTGTAACCGGGGCCAACGTCCTGACTTTC. Amino acid sequence: CAWSVTGANVLTF. The chain uses TRBV30 and TRBJ2-6; D unclear. This CDR3 spans 13 amino acids. The germline gives CDR1 GTSNPN, CDR2 SVGIG (reference sequence). V was trimmed by 0 bases and J by 4 bases, leaving 4 bases between them.

The chain links TRBV5-4 to TRBJ2-3, with unresolved D. V gave up 0 bases and J gave up 1 base, with 9 bases separating them. Germline CDR1 SGHNT, CDR2 YYREEE (reference sequence). The CDR3 has 15 amino acids. The DNA of the CDR3 is TGTGCCAGCAGCTTGGACATGGACGGCACAGATACGCAGTATTTT. It specifies CASSLDMDGTDTQYF.

J is TRBJ2-5 and V is TRBV13; 12 bases fit TRBD2. The CDR3 totals 17 residues. Trimming removed 3 bases from V and 2 bases from J; junction bases left unmatched: 7. Germline CDR1 reads PRHDT; CDR2 reads FYEKMQ (reference sequence). Written as DNA, the CDR3 is TGTGCCAGCAGCTTGCTTCTCGGACTAGCGGGACAAGAGACCCAGTACTTC. Its translation is CASSLLLGLAGQETQYF.

The J gene is TRBJ1-2, the V gene TRBV29-1; 7 positions match TRBD1. This CDR3 is built from 13 residues. The V gene end was trimmed by 3 bases and the J gene end by 5 bases; junction bases not matched to a gene: 6. In germline, CDR1 is SQVTM, CDR2 ANQGSEA. CDR3 nucleotides: TGCAGCGTTGATTCGCGACAGGGTTATGGCTACACCTTC. Translating gives CSVDSRQGYGYTF.

The chain combines TRBV6-4 with TRBJ2-3; 11 bases agree with TRBD2. The CDR3 contains 15 residues. CDR1 MRHNA and CDR2 SNTAGT come from the germline V gene. Trimming at V came to 6 bases and at J to 1 base, leaving 3 bases not matched to a gene. As DNA, the CDR3 is TGTGCCAGCAGCGCACTAGCGGGGGGCACAGATACGCAGTATTTT. It is translated as CASSALAGGTDTQYF.

V and J are TRBV6-5 and TRBJ2-7; D might be TRBD1 (5 bases). This CDR3 comprises 14 residues. V shed 6 bases and J shed 3 bases, with 15 bases lying between them. CDR1 and CDR2 from the germline V gene are MNHEY and SVGAGI. The DNA for the CDR3 is TGTGCCAGCAGCCGCTCAGTAGGGGTCTACGAGCAGTACTTC. This gives the protein CASSRSVGVYEQYF.

The chain links TRBV7-9 to TRBJ1-1; 7 bases line up with TRBD1. Per germline, CDR1 SEHNR and CDR2 FQNEAQ (reference sequence). This CDR3 is 17 amino acids long. Trimming removed 4 bases from V and 1 base from J; junction bases left unmatched: 12. In DNA form, the CDR3 reads TGTGCCAGCAGCTCCAGCTTAAGGGGGCGGAGGAACACTGAAGCTTTCTTT. Amino acid sequence: CASSSSLRGRRNTEAFF. Using reference TRBV7-9 and TRBJ1-1 for the parts outside the CDR3, the full variable domain is DTGVSQNPRHKITKRGQNVTFRCDPISEHNRLYWYRQTLGQGPEFLTYFQNEAQLEKSRLLSDRFSAERPKGSFSTLEIQRTEQGDSAMYLCASSSSLRGRRNTEAFFGQGTRLTVV.

CDR3 nucleotides: TGTGCCTGGAGTGACACCTTGCGAACAGGGATGAATCAGCCCCAGCATTTT. Protein product: CAWSDTLRTGMNQPQHF. The J gene is TRBJ1-5, the V gene TRBV30; TRBD1 is a possible D gene (6 bases). The V gene's germline CDR1 is GTSNPN and CDR2 SVGIG (reference sequence). The CDR3 sequence is 17 residues long. V was shortened by 1 base and J by 4 bases, with 20 bases between the two germline ends.

V is TRBV5-6 and J is TRBJ2-7; D might be TRBD1 or TRBD2, each matching 6 bases. CDR3 length: 15 amino acids. Trimming shortened V by 0 bases and J by 6 bases, and 16 bases separated the two germline ends. The V gene's germline CDR1 is SGHDT and CDR2 YYEEEE. The CDR3 spells CASSLEGGAFSEQYF. In DNA, the CDR3 is TGTGCCAGCAGCTTGGAGGGGGGCGCGTTCAGCGAGCAGTACTTC. Full variable domain (missing parts from reference TRBV5-6 and TRBJ2-7): DAGVTQSPTHLIKTRGQQVTLRCSPKSGHDTVSWYQQALGQGPQFIFQYYEEEERQRGNFPDRFSGHQFPNYSSELNVNALLLGDSALYLCASSLEGGAFSEQYFGPGTRLTVT.

The rearrangement links TRBV5-4 to TRBJ2-1; D uncertain. The V end was cut by 1 base, the J end by 8 bases, with 16 bases between. This CDR3 has 15 amino acids. Germline CDR1 and CDR2: SGHNT and YYREEE (reference sequence). CDR3 nucleotide sequence: TGTGCCAGCAGCTTGCTGTCCTTCTCTTCGGATGAGCAGTTCTTC. The encoded protein is CASSLLSFSSDEQFF.

This clone was counted between two and nine times. The chain carries TRBV4-2 and TRBJ1-1; D is perhaps TRBD1 (6 bases). Germline V lookup: CDR1 LGHNA, CDR2 YNFKEQ. This CDR3 has 13 amino acids. V was clipped by 0 bases and J by 12 bases, with 14 bases between them. CDR3 sequence (DNA): TGTGCCAGCAGCCAAGATCCGCAGGGGTCGTCTTTCTTT. Protein sequence: CASSQDPQGSSFF.

This chain links TRBV9 with TRBJ1-2, with D unclear. V shed 2 bases and J shed 2 bases, with 7 bases lying between them. Germline assignment: CDR1 SGDLS and CDR2 YYNGEE. This CDR3 spans 13 amino acids. The CDR3 loop reads CASSVGQNYGYTF. CDR3 DNA: TGTGCCAGCAGCGTGGGTCAAAACTATGGCTACACCTTC.

The chain joins TRBV6-1 to TRBJ2-7, with a tentative D call TRBD2 (5 bases). V lost 6 bases and J lost 2, with 14 bases in between. The V gene's germline CDR1 is MNHNS and CDR2 SASEGT. This CDR3 has 14 amino acids. This CDR3 is CASSRSSGAYEQYF. CDR3 in DNA: TGTGCCAGCAGCCGCTCCTCCGGGGCCTACGAGCAGTACTTC.